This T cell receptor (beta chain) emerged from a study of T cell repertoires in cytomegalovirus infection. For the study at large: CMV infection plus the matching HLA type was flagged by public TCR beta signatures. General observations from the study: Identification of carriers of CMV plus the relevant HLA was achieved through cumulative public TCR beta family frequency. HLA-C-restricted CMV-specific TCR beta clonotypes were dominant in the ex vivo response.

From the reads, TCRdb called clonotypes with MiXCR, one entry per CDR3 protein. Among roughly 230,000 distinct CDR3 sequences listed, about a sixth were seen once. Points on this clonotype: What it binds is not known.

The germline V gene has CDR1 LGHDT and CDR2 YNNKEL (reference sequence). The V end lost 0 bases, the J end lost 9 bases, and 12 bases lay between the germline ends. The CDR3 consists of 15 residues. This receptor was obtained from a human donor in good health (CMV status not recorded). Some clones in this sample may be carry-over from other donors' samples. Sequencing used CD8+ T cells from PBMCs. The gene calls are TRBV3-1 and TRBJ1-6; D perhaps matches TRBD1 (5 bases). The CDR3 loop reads CASSQESDGGSPLHF. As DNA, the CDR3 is TGTGCCAGCAGCCAAGAAAGCGACGGGGGTTCACCCCTCCACTTT. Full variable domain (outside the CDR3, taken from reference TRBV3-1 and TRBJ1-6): DTAVSQTPKYLVTQMGNDKSIKCEQNLGHDTMYWYKQDSKKFLKIMFSYNNKELIINETVPNRFSPKSPDKAHLNLHINSLELGDSAVYFCASSQESDGGSPLHFGNGTRLTVT.